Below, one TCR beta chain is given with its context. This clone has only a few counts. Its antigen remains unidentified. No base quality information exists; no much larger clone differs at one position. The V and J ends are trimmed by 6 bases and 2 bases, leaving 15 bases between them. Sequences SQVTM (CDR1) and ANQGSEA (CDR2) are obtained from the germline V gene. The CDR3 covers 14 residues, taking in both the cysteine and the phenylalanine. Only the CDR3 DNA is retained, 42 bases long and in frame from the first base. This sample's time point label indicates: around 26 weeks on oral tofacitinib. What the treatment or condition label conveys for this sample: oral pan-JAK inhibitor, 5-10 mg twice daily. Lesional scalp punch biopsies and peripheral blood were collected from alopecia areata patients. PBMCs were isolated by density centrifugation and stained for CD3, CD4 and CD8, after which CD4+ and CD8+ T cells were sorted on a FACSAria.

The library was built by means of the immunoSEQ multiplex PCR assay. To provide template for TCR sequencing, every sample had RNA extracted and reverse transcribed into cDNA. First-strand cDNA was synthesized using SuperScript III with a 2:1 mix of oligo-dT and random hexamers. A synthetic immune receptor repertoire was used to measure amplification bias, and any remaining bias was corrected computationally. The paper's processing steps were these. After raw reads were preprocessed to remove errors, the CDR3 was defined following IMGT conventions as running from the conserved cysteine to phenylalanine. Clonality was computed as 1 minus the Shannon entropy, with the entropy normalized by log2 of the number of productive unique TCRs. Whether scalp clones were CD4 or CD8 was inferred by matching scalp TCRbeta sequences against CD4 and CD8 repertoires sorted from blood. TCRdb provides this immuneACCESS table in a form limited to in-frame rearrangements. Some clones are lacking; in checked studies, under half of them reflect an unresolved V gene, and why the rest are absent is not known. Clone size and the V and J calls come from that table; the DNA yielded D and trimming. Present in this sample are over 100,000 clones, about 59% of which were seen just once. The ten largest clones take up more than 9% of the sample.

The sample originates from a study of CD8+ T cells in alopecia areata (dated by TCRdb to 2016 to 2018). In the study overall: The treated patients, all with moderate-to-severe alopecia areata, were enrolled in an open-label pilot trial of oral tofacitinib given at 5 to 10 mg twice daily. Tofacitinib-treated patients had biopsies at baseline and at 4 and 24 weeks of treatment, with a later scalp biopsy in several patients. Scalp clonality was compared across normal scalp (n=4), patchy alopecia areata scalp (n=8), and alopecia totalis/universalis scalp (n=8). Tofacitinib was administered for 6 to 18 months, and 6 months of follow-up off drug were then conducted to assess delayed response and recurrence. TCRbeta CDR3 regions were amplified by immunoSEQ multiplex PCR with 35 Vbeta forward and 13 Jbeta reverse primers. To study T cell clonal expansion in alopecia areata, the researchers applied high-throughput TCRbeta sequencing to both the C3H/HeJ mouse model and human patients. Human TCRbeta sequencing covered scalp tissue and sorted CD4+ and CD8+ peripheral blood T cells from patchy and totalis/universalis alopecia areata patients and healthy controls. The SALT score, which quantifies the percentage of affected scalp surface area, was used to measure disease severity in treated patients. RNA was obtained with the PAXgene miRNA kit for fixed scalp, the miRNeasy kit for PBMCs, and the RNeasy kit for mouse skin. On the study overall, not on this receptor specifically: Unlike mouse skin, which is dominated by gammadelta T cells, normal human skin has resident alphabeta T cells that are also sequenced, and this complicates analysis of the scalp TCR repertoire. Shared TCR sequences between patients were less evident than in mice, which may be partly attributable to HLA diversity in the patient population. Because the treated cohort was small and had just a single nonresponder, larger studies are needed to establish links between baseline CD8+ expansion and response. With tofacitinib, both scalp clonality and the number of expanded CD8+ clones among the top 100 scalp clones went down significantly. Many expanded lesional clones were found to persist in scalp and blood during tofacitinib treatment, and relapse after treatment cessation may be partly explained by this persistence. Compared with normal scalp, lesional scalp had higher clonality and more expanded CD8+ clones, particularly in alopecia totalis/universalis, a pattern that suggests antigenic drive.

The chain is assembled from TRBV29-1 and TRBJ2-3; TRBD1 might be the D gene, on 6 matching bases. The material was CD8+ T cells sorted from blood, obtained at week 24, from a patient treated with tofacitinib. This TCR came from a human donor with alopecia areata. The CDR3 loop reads CSVADRPNTDTQYF. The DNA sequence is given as TGCAGCGTAGCAGACAGGCCGAACACAGATACGCAGTATTTT.